The subject of this entry is one T cell receptor beta chain. Antigen: not known. The sample belongs to a study of T cells expressing NK-cell markers. Turning to the study itself: One of the eight sequenced donors was seronegative, whereas the other seven were HCMV-seropositive.

CDR1 SGHTA and CDR2 FQGNSA come from the germline V gene. CDR3 length equals 15 residues. One entry per CDR3 protein, without DNA, is what TCRdb gives after re-calling the 5' RACE reads. There are about 150,000 distinct CDR3 sequences in the sample, with around 20% held by the top ten. The study, taken as a whole, reports: The share of CD8+ T cells held by dominant NKG2C+ clonotypes was about 1.0-7.5% in about six donors.

This receptor was identified in a man between 18 and 69 years old in good health. Sequencing was done on a sample of blood T cells: a sorted CD56 or NKG2C T cell subset, CD4+ or CD8+ T cells, or bulk PBMC T cells (not recorded which). The V gene is TRBV7-2, the J gene TRBJ2-5. The CDR3 sequence: CASSLVQASYETQYF.